The T cell receptor beta chain under discussion was sequenced for a study of molecular identifiers for immune sequencing clone quantification (dated by TCRdb to the late 2010s). In the study overall: For a replicate experiment, RNA from around 20,000 or 100,000 naive CD8 T cells was divided into five aliquots, of which four were sequenced. CD8 T cells were used in a methods study to benchmark molecular-identifier clustering-based TCR repertoire sequencing (MIDCIRS) and TCR RNA copy counting. Overall study results and their limits: Highly expanded clone sizes could be underestimated because identical TCR molecules may share a barcode. Modeling estimated 2.5 to 3.5 recovered TCR RNA copies per cell, compared with about 10 by digital PCR, which implies approximately 30% capture efficiency. In CMV-specific effector cells, over 99% of molecules were held by clones above 20 RNA copies, whereas under 1% of molecules were held by such clones in naive cells. Spiked-in Jurkat TCR RNA equivalent to a single cell was reported to be detectable even among one million naive CD8 T cells. The naive libraries included spiked-in Jurkat TCR RNA (roughly nine copies' worth), and this RNA is not part of the donor repertoire. When barcode sub-clustering was omitted, TCR diversity was inflated by chimeric consensus sequences, with chimeras reaching as high as 47%.

The library came from PCR. Instrument used: NextSeq 500. Preparation of bulk TCR libraries followed a previously described approach, with the TCR primers listed in Table S5. The Qiagen AllPrep DNA/RNA kit was used to purify total RNA. Before analysis, reads from multiple sequencing runs of the same library were pooled. The authors' analysis ran thus. Only reads with exact TCR constant sequence were kept, trimmed to 150 nt, and grouped by their 12-nt molecular barcodes. Reads within each barcode group were sub-clustered using a 15% Levenshtein threshold, and quality-weighted consensus sequences were constructed for each RNA molecule. Non-functional sequences were excluded, and lower-count sequences lying one edit away from another sequence were also excluded. Barcode sub-clusters with fewer than 20% of the maximum read count were removed, based on fitting two negative binomial distributions. TCRdb reprocessed the public reads (quality trimming at Q25 with fastp, clone calling with MiXCR) and kept in-frame beta chains. Rows are unified per CDR3 protein, each entry keeping the most common DNA and genes. TCRdb's processing, not the study's, gives the V and J calls here. For this sample there are more than 8,000 distinct CDR3 sequences; about 20% appear just once. In total, the top ten clones hold 1.5% of the sample.

Libraries of naive CD8 T cells were built from around 20,000 to 1,000,000 sorted cells, with 10%, 30% or 50% of the purified RNA used. On a BD FACSAria II, naive CD8 T cells were FACS-sorted as CD8+CD4-CCR7+CD45RA+ and collected into RLT Plus buffer. Around 11 TCR copies' worth of Jurkat RNA were spiked into about 19,000-1,100,000 naive CD8 T cell samples to test detection sensitivity. CD8 T cells were enriched using RosetteSep CD8+ T Cell Enrichment Cocktail and Ficoll-Paque, and the enriched cells then underwent ACK red cell lysis. This clonotype is labeled medium-sized (0.01 to 0.1%). The antigen this receptor binds is unknown. It has no much larger one-base neighbor in the sample; base qualities were not kept. Sequenced material: naive CD8+ T cells from blood, with Jurkat cell RNA spiked in. The sample's cell subset or site label is to be understood as: FACS-sorted CD8+CD4-CCR7+CD45RA+ naive T cells. This clonotype originated in a human donor in good health. Some libraries in this study had Jurkat cell RNA spiked in.

The encoded CDR3 is CAWSPLGTGYAEQYF. The nucleotide sequence is TGTGCCTGGAGTCCCCTAGGAACGGGATACGCGGAGCAGTACTTC. Recombination connected TRBV30 to TRBJ2-7; the D gene is perhaps TRBD2, from 5 matching bases. The CDR1 and CDR2 encoded by the germline V gene (reference sequence) are GTSNPN and SVGIG. The CDR3 runs 15 residues from the cysteine to the phenylalanine. The DNA shown is the 45-base CDR3, in frame from base 1. V was cut back by 2 bases and J by 7 bases, leaving a gap of 21 bases between them.